A single T cell receptor (beta chain) is shown here with its context. Its antigen remains unidentified. TCRdb reprocessed the 5' RACE reads via MiXCR and lists one record per CDR3 protein. The sample includes a few hundred thousand distinct CDR3 sequences, around 15% of them seen just once. V shed 4 bases and J shed 3 bases, with 13 bases lying between them. In germline, CDR1 is SGHRS, CDR2 YFSETQ. CDR3 length: 14 amino acids. This specimen comes from a study of T-cell memory formation after mild COVID-19. The wider study: For the most part, TCR clusters were specific to one donor. Study-level results: A subset of responding clones appeared in pre-infection memory, suggesting cross-reactive memory joined.

Input material: PBMCs or a T cell subset sorted from them (not recorded which). The J gene is TRBJ1-2, the V gene TRBV5-1; D gene unclear. The sequence derives from a young man who had mild COVID-19 (a few samples of this study predate the infection). Cell type and time point are not known. This chain's CDR3 is CASSRGSFDYGYTF. The CDR3 bases are TGCGCCAGCAGCCGCGGCAGTTTTGACTATGGCTACACCTTC. Filled out from reference TRBV5-1 and TRBJ1-2, the complete variable domain reads KAGVTQTPRYLIKTRGQQVTLSCSPISGHRSVSWYQQTPGQGLQFLFEYFSETQRNKGNFPGRFSGRQFSNSRSEMNVSTLELGDSALYLCASSRGSFDYGYTFGSGTRLTVV.